This entry concerns a single TCR beta chain. Its antigen is not yet known. Base qualities are not at hand, and no much larger clone is one base apart. Libraries came from the immunoSEQ multiplex PCR assay. RNA was extracted from all samples and reverse transcribed into cDNA as template for TCR sequencing. First-strand cDNA was synthesized with SuperScript III using a 2:1 mix of oligo-dT and random hexamers. Amplification bias was assessed with a synthetic immune receptor repertoire, and residual bias was removed computationally. The paper's processing steps were these. Raw reads were preprocessed for error removal, and CDR3 was defined according to IMGT conventions as running from the conserved cysteine to phenylalanine. Clonality was computed by normalizing Shannon entropy by log2 of the number of productive unique TCRs and subtracting the result from 1. Whether scalp clones were CD4 or CD8 was inferred by matching scalp TCRbeta sequences against CD4 and CD8 repertoires sorted from blood. In TCRdb, the immuneACCESS table is reduced to in-frame sequences with V and J assigned. These tables do not hold every clone; where another copy was compared, an unresolved V gene accounts for under half, and the others remain unexplained. The V and J calls and the clone size are those of that table, but D and trimming were determined from the DNA. The sample profile shows roughly 200,000 clones; roughly 53% of them were found once. Over 9.5% of the sample comes from the top ten.

The time point tag for this specimen amounts to: 20 to 30 weeks on oral tofacitinib. The label giving this sample's treatment or condition can be read as: oral pan-JAK inhibitor, 5-10 mg twice daily. From alopecia areata patients, peripheral blood was collected along with lesional scalp punch biopsies. PBMCs were isolated by density centrifugation and stained for CD3, CD4 and CD8, after which CD4+ and CD8+ T cells were sorted on a FACSAria. The sample belongs to a study of CD8+ T cells in alopecia areata (dated by TCRdb to 2016 to 2019). Regarding the research as a whole: The treated patients took part in an open-label pilot trial in which moderate-to-severe alopecia areata was treated with oral tofacitinib at 5 to 10 mg twice daily. Tofacitinib was given for 6 to 18 months, followed by 6 months of follow-up off drug to assess delayed response and recurrence. In treated patients, disease severity was measured using the SALT score, which gives the percentage of scalp surface area affected. The study used high-throughput TCRbeta sequencing to examine T cell clonal expansion in alopecia areata, in both the C3H/HeJ mouse model and human patients. Human TCRbeta sequencing covered scalp tissue and sorted CD4+ and CD8+ peripheral blood T cells from patchy and totalis/universalis alopecia areata patients and healthy controls. Tofacitinib-treated patients had biopsies at baseline and at 4 and 24 weeks of treatment, with a later scalp biopsy in several patients. Scalp clonality was compared among normal scalp (n=4), patchy alopecia areata scalp (n=8), and alopecia totalis/universalis scalp (n=8). RNA was extracted with the PAXgene miRNA kit for fixed scalp, the miRNeasy kit for PBMCs, and the RNeasy kit for mouse skin. TCRbeta CDR3 regions were amplified by immunoSEQ multiplex PCR with 35 Vbeta forward and 13 Jbeta reverse primers. The paper as a whole reports these results and caveats: Lesional scalp, especially in alopecia totalis/universalis, showed higher clonality and more expanded CD8+ clones than normal scalp, suggesting antigenic drive. Unlike mouse skin, where gammadelta T cells dominate, normal human skin contains resident alphabeta T cells that get sequenced too, which complicates analysis of the scalp TCR repertoire. Tofacitinib significantly decreased scalp clonality and the number of expanded CD8+ clones among the top 100 scalp clones. Because the treated cohort was small and had only one nonresponder, larger studies are needed to examine links between baseline CD8+ expansion and response. Shared TCR sequences between patients were less evident than in mice, which may be partly attributable to HLA diversity in the patient population. Many expanded lesional clones were found to persist in scalp and blood during tofacitinib treatment, and relapse after treatment cessation may be partly explained by this persistence.

From the cysteine up to the phenylalanine, the CDR3 has a length of 16 residues. The CDR3 DNA has 48 bases and is translated from base 1. V drops 0 bases and J drops 0 bases, leaving 12 bases in between. CDR1 and CDR2 were assigned from the germline V gene as MGHRA and YSYEKL. The chain joins TRBV4-1 to TRBJ2-7; the D call is possibly TRBD1 or TRBD2, each sharing 5 bases. Sequences were derived from CD8+ T cells sorted from blood, sampled at week 24, from a patient treated with tofacitinib. This receptor was taken from a human donor with alopecia areata. The DNA is as follows: TGCGCCAGCAGCCAAGAATCGGGGCTTAGCTCCTACGAGCAGTACTTC. This gives the protein CASSQESGLSSYEQYF.